The clone carrying this TCR beta chain was detected only a few times. Its specificity is not known. The source of the sample is a study of response to subunit inactivated influenza vaccine. MiXCR, run by TCRdb on the RT-PCR reads, gives a single entry per CDR3 protein. The data show roughly 790,000 distinct CDR3 sequences, with approximately 22% seen just once and roughly a tenth held by the top ten. Whole-study findings and limits: The authors offered the suggestion that each seasonal influenza vaccination recruits few new T cells.

The CDR3 is made up of 16 amino acids. Trimming at V came to 7 bases and at J to 0 bases, leaving 6 bases not matched to a gene. The germline V gene has CDR1 SNHLY and CDR2 FYNNEI. The receptor comes from a man between 50 and 59 years old who received an inactivated influenza vaccine. Source: PBMCs from blood, taken 5 to 6 days after vaccination. The rearrangement uses TRBV2 and TRBJ2-6, with TRBD1 matching 7 bases. This CDR3 reads CASTGQASSGANVLTF. In DNA, the CDR3 is TGTGCCAGCACCGGACAGGCTTCCTCTGGGGCCAACGTCCTGACTTTC.